A selection of T cell receptor beta chains follows, all from one sample in a study of CD8 T cells in Susac syndrome. TCRdb analysed the immunoSEQ multiplex PCR reads with MiXCR anew, one entry per CDR3 protein. Of 150,000 to 160,000 distinct CDR3 sequences detected, about 94% appear once; the ten largest clones hold around 0.21%. The sample comprised CD8+ T cells from PBMCs. The receptors here all came from a human donor with multiple sclerosis. Each CDR3 is given with its conserved first and last residue. D genes are given only for firm matches. Not all rows give a size; the values are once, few, many and, for expanded clones, a class.

>TRBJ2-1|-|TRBD2|TRBV5-1
CASSLSSGVNEQFF
TGCGCCAGCAGCTTAAGTAGCGGGGTCAATGAGCAGTTCTTC
>TRBJ1-4|-|TRBD1|TRBV15
CATSPQPGDRGHEKLFF
TGTGCCACCAGCCCTCAACCTGGGGACAGGGGGCATGAAAAACTGTTTTTT
>TRBJ2-7|-|-|TRBV20-1
CSARGGRGIIYEQYF
TGCAGTGCTAGAGGGGGCAGGGGAATCATCTACGAGCAGTACTTC
>TRBJ2-7|-|-|TRBV12-5
CASGNPYEQYF
TGTGCTAGTGGCAATCCCTACGAGCAGTACTTC
>TRBJ1-5|-|-|TRBV27
CASSLKQGGPQPQHF
TGTGCCAGCAGTTTAAAACAGGGAGGGCCTCAGCCCCAGCATTTT
>TRBJ2-5|once|-|TRBV20-1
CRPTSEETQYF
TGCAGACCAACCAGTGAGGAGACCCAGTACTTC
>TRBJ2-7|once|TRBD1|TRBV7-9
CASSPQDRVYEQYF
TGTGCCAGCAGCCCCCAAGACAGGGTCTACGAGCAGTACTTC
>TRBJ2-6|-|-|TRBV30
CACYSGTGANVLTF
TGTGCCTGCTACTCGGGGACTGGGGCCAACGTCCTGACTTTC
>TRBJ1-2|-|TRBD1|TRBV20-1
CSARIEDRDLGYGYTF
TGCAGTGCTAGGATTGAGGACAGGGATTTGGGCTATGGCTACACCTTC
>TRBJ2-7|-|TRBD1|TRBV5-1
CASSLTSGTGHEQYF
TGCGCCAGCAGCCTCACCTCCGGGACAGGGCACGAGCAGTACTTC
>TRBJ2-7|-|TRBD2|TRBV9
CASSAGGYEQYF
TGTGCCAGCAGCGCCGGGGGGTACGAGCAGTACTTC
>TRBJ2-7|-|TRBD2|TRBV9
CASSAPTSDEQYF
TGTGCCAGCAGCGCACCGACTAGCGACGAGCAGTACTTC
>TRBJ2-3|-|-|TRBV2
CASYSGSTDTQYF
TGTGCCAGCTACAGCGGTAGCACAGATACGCAGTATTTT
>TRBJ2-3|-|-|TRBV27
CASSLGGTGHLRGNTQYF
TGTGCCAGCAGTTTAGGGGGGACGGGACACCTTAGGGGAAATACGCAGTATTTT
>TRBJ2-2|-|-|TRBV15
CATSRVETGELCF
TGTGCCACCAGCAGAGTAGAGACCGGGGAGCTGTGTTTT
>TRBJ1-2|-|-|TRBV29-1
CSPGPLAGSLYGYTF
TGCAGCCCTGGTCCCCTGGCAGGGTCTCTCTATGGCTACACCTTC
>TRBJ2-1|once|-|TRBV7-9
CASRLSPGNEQFF
TGTGCCAGCAGGTTAAGCCCGGGGAATGAGCAGTTCTTC
>TRBJ2-1|-|TRBD2|TRBV13
CASSSHIGTSGNEQFF
TGTGCCAGCAGCTCACACATCGGGACTAGCGGCAATGAGCAGTTCTTC
>TRBJ2-3|-|-|TRBV27
CATAGGLGDTQYF
TGTGCCACCGCCGGGGGGCTGGGAGATACGCAGTATTTT
>TRBJ2-1|-|-|TRBV12-3/TRBV12-4
CASRDSSSYNEQFF
TGTGCCAGCAGGGACAGCAGCTCCTACAATGAGCAGTTCTTC
>TRBJ2-3|-|-|TRBV27
CASSVLGGDTQYF
TGTGCCAGCAGCGTTTTAGGCGGGGATACGCAGTATTTT
>TRBJ2-7|-|TRBD1|TRBV28
CASSMGQGGYEQYF
TGTGCCAGCAGTATGGGACAGGGAGGCTACGAGCAGTACTTC
>TRBJ1-1|-|-|TRBV28
CASSFWGRVLDTEAFF
TGTGCCAGCAGTTTCTGGGGGAGGGTGTTGGACACTGAAGCTTTCTTT
>TRBJ2-1|-|-|TRBV20-1
CSARSSRGAYNEQFF
TGCAGTGCTAGATCTTCGCGGGGTGCGTACAATGAGCAGTTCTTC
>TRBJ2-2|-|-|TRBV7-2
CASSLGGFGYTGELFF
TGTGCCAGCAGCTTAGGCGGCTTCGGGTACACCGGGGAGCTGTTTTTT
>TRBJ1-4|-|-|TRBV20-1
CSAREMPRGRLFF
TGCAGTGCTAGAGAGATGCCAAGGGGCAGACTGTTTTTT
>TRBJ2-7|-|-|TRBV4-1
CASSQDKSGRSSYEQYF
TGCGCCAGCAGCCAAGATAAGTCTGGCAGGAGCTCCTACGAGCAGTACTTC